This TCR beta chain emerged from a study of beta chain features in type 1 diabetes. Study conclusions and caveats: Insertion counts at VDJ junctions were lower in type 1 diabetes patients, who also showed more deletions there. High-TCR-expressing cells could be over-represented by cDNA sequencing.

In the case of this clone: Antigen: not known.

This CDR3 has 18 amino acids. From germline, CDR1 is SGHTA and CDR2 FQGTGA. V lost 1 base to trimming and J lost 1 base, with 17 bases between them. A single heparinised draw of approximately 0.12 L on average was taken per donor. All of the isolated RNA was reverse transcribed, so expressed TCRB transcripts were sequenced. Sequenced by immunoSEQ multiplex PCR; TCRdb stores in-frame clones only, minus some. The data show some 900,000 clones, about 17% seen once. The sequenced material came from naive CD4+ T cells from blood. The clonotype originates from a woman aged 18-29 years in good health. V usage is TRBV7-3 and J usage is TRBJ2-1, with D perhaps matching TRBD1 or TRBD2 (5 bases each). CDR3 in amino acids: CASSLNSQGRKSYNEQFF. CDR3 nucleotide sequence: TGTGCCAGCAGCTTAAACTCCCAGGGACGGAAGTCCTACAATGAGCAGTTCTTC. Together with reference TRBV7-3 and TRBJ2-1, the CDR3 gives the full variable domain: GAGVSQTPSNKVTEKGKYVELRCDPISGHTALYWYRQSLGQGPEFLIYFQGTGAADDSGLPNDRFFAVRPEGSVSTLKIQRTERGDSAVYLCASSLNSQGRKSYNEQFFGPGTRLTVL.